This T cell receptor beta chain comes out of a study of patients and donors after allogeneic stem cell transplantation. TCRdb re-called the RT-PCR reads with MiXCR, one entry per CDR3 protein. Of over 200,000 distinct CDR3 sequences in the sample, roughly two fifths were seen once. V dropped 5 bases and J dropped 6 bases, with 8 bases sitting between them. In germline, CDR1 is DFQATT, CDR2 SNEGSKA (reference sequence). The CDR3 has 12 amino acids. This clonotype was observed a few times. This chain connects TRBV20-1 to TRBJ1-6; a weak D match, TRBD1 (6 bases). The source material was blood, either unsorted or a sorted T cell fraction (not recorded which). This TCR was recovered from a human donor who was either an allogeneic HSCT recipient or a stem cell or donor lymphocyte infusion donor (not recorded which). It is not recorded whose cells these are; they may come from a transplant donor. CDR3 nucleotides: TGCAGTGCTGAGGGGGGTAATTCACCCCTCCACTTT. Protein sequence: CSAEGGNSPLHF.